The 18 T cell receptor beta chains listed next were all sequenced from one sample in a study of shared clonotypes between healthy human individuals. Sequencing was performed with immunoSEQ multiplex PCR; in TCRdb, only in-frame clones are kept and a portion is missing. The sample contains approximately 500,000 clones, about 72% of which appear only once. The sample consisted of PBMCs. The receptors were gathered from a woman aged 40 to 50 in good health. Some clones in this sample may be carry-over from other donors' samples.

This clone showed up just once. This chain joins TRBV11-2 and TRBJ1-2, with 7 bases lining up with TRBD1. The CDR3 loop spans 14 amino acids. V lost 4 bases to trimming and J lost 5 bases; unmatched junction nucleotides: 7. CDR1 and CDR2 (germline): SGHAT, FQNNGV. CDR3 amino acids: CASSSQGGGYGYTF. The CDR3 DNA reads TGTGCCAGCAGCTCTCAGGGGGGCGGATATGGCTACACCTTC.

The chain recombines TRBV13 with TRBJ2-7, with 12 bases matching TRBD2. From germline, CDR1 is PRHDT and CDR2 FYEKMQ (reference sequence). CDR3 length: 18 residues. J was trimmed by 6 bases and V by 2 bases; bases with no gene match: 14. The CDR3 is CASSLMTWGLAGGPEQYF. The CDR3 nucleotides read TGTGCCAGCAGCTTAATGACTTGGGGCCTAGCGGGAGGGCCCGAGCAGTACTTC.

The V and J genes are TRBV25-1 and TRBJ2-3, with 9 bases aligning to TRBD2. J lost 0 bases, V lost 5 bases, and 12 bases had no gene match. Per the germline V gene, CDR1 is MGHDK and CDR2 is SYGVNS. The CDR3 has 18 amino acids. CDR3 nucleotides: TGTGCCAGCAGTTCCCCCGCGACTAGCGGTTTAAGCACAGATACGCAGTATTTT. Translated, it gives CASSSPATSGLSTDTQYF.

The rearrangement joins TRBV18 to TRBJ2-5; D unresolved. The CDR3 totals 13 residues. Trimming removed 4 bases from V and 5 bases from J, with 11 bases in between. Germline values: CDR1 KGHSH, CDR2 LQKENI. Here the CDR3 reads CASSLESRETQYF. As DNA, the CDR3 is TGTGCCAGCTCACTCGAGAGTCGGGAGACCCAGTACTTC.

The chain has TRBV4-2 and TRBJ1-2, with D perhaps matching TRBD1 (6 bases). Deletions cut 1 base from V and 8 bases from J, with 11 bases between. This CDR3 spans 13 amino acids. CDR1 is LGHNA, CDR2 YNFKEQ, per germline. The DNA for the CDR3 is TGTGCCAGCAGCCAAGTGGCAGGGGACGGCTACACCTTC. Encoded protein: CASSQVAGDGYTF.

The chain uses TRBV28 and TRBJ2-5, with D perhaps matching TRBD2 (6 bases). The germline V and J ends were trimmed by 4 bases and 5 bases, with 20 bases remaining between them. Per germline, CDR1 MDHEN and CDR2 SYDVKM. CDR3 length equals 16 residues. CDR3 nucleotide sequence: TGTGCCAGCAGTTGGACGGGCTTGGGAGGAAGTGAGACCCAGTACTTC. Translation: CASSWTGLGGSETQYF.

The chain has TRBV7-6 and TRBJ2-6; no firm D call. The V end lost 4 bases, the J end lost 1 base, and 8 bases lay between the germline ends. Germline V gene lookup returns CDR1 SGHVS and CDR2 FNYEAQ. The CDR3 is 15 residues long. The CDR3 spells CASSSQESGANVLTF. The DNA for the CDR3 is TGTGCCAGCAGCTCCCAGGAATCTGGGGCCAACGTCCTGACTTTC.

The V call is TRBV4-1, the J call TRBJ2-1, with 7 bases that match TRBD1. Germline lookup yields CDR1 MGHRA and CDR2 YSYEKL. V was clipped by 4 bases and J by 6 bases; unmatched bases: 9. The CDR3 consists of 15 residues. CDR3 bases: TGCGCCAGCAGCCCGTCCGGACAGGCCCTCAATGAGCAGTTCTTC. Protein: CASSPSGQALNEQFF.

The CDR3 loop reads CSASFVSEQFF. CDR3 nucleotide sequence: TGCAGTGCTAGTTTCGTAAGTGAGCAGTTCTTC. The V gene is TRBV20-1, the J gene TRBJ2-1; D gene unclear. The CDR3 has 11 amino acids. Trimming stripped 3 bases from V and 9 bases from J, with 9 bases between. Germline CDR1 reads DFQATT; CDR2 reads SNEGSKA (reference sequence).

This chain connects TRBV5-5 to TRBJ2-1; 8 nucleotides match TRBD1. Per germline, CDR1 SGHKS and CDR2 YYEKEE (reference sequence). Trimming removed 4 bases from V and 3 bases from J; junction bases left unmatched: 12. The CDR3 is made up of 17 amino acids. The CDR3 loop reads CASSGRTDRADYNEQFF. For the CDR3, the DNA is TGTGCCAGCAGCGGGAGGACGGACAGGGCTGACTACAATGAGCAGTTCTTC.

This chain connects TRBV7-6 to TRBJ2-7, with 9 nucleotides matching TRBD2. This CDR3 is 15 amino acids long. V lost 5 bases to trimming and J lost 1 base; unmatched junction nucleotides: 6. CDR1 is SGHVS, CDR2 FNYEAQ, per germline. The CDR3 here is CASSQSGRRSYEQYF. The CDR3 DNA follows: TGTGCCAGCAGCCAAAGCGGGAGGCGGTCCTACGAGCAGTACTTC.

The chain joins TRBV13 to TRBJ1-1; TRBD1 matches 7 bases. Germline V gene sequence: CDR1 PRHDT, CDR2 FYEKMQ (reference sequence). The CDR3 totals 15 residues. V gave up 4 bases and J gave up 1 base; unmatched junction bases: 6. This CDR3 reads CASSSAGTANTEAFF. CDR3 bases: TGTGCCAGCAGCTCCGCCGGGACAGCGAACACTGAAGCTTTCTTT.

This clone appeared a few times. J is TRBJ1-2 and V is TRBV7-9; no definite D call. This CDR3 is 13 amino acids long. The V and J ends lost 6 bases and 6 bases respectively, with 14 bases between them. Germline assignment: CDR1 SEHNR and CDR2 FQNEAQ (reference sequence). CDR3 loop: CASSSDTINGYTF. CDR3 DNA: TGTGCCAGCAGTTCCGATACTATAAATGGCTACACCTTC.

The V call is TRBV10-3, the J call TRBJ2-1, with D uncertain. Per the germline V gene, CDR1 is ENHRY and CDR2 is SYGVKD. Trimming shortened V by 0 bases and J by 2 bases, and 11 bases separated the two germline ends. This CDR3 spans 16 amino acids. CDR3 amino acids: CAISESSQRTYNEQFF. CDR3 nucleotides: TGTGCCATCAGTGAGTCGAGCCAGAGGACCTACAATGAGCAGTTCTTC.

Only a few counts were recorded for this clone. The chain employs TRBV14 and TRBJ2-2; D not certain. Germline CDR1 SGHDN, CDR2 FVKESK. The CDR3 totals 15 residues. Between the trimmed V and J ends, which lost 0 bases and 6 bases, there was a span of 11 bases. The CDR3 DNA reads as TGTGCCAGCAGCCAAGACCGTCTGCAGGCCGGGGAGCTGTTTTTT. It translates to CASSQDRLQAGELFF.

This clone was found a few times. The chain carries TRBV27 and TRBJ2-4, with 8 nucleotides matching TRBD2. Germline V CDR1 and CDR2: MNHEY, SMNVEV (reference sequence). The CDR3 has 13 amino acids. With 9 bases clipped from V and 1 base from J, the junction kept 2 bases outside the gene matches. The CDR3 bases are TGTGCCAGGCGGGAGGCGGCCAAAAACATTCAGTACTTC. This encodes CARREAAKNIQYF.

The chain has TRBV7-9 and TRBJ2-1; D call uncertain. CDR3 length equals 13 residues. Per the germline V gene, CDR1 is SEHNR and CDR2 is FQNEAQ (reference sequence). Trimming removed 5 bases from V and 9 bases from J, with 14 bases in between. The CDR3 sequence: CASSQTSSREQFF. In DNA, the CDR3 is TGTGCCAGCAGCCAGACCTCAAGCCGTGAGCAGTTCTTC. Together with reference TRBV7-9 and TRBJ2-1, the CDR3 gives the full variable domain: DTGVSQNPRHKITKRGQNVTFRCDPISEHNRLYWYRQTLGQGPEFLTYFQNEAQLEKSRLLSDRFSAERPKGSFSTLEIQRTEQGDSAMYLCASSQTSSREQFFGPGTRLTVL.

The gene calls are TRBV7-3 and TRBJ2-2; the D gene is possibly TRBD2 (6 bases). Trimming took off 8 bases at V and 5 bases at J, with 18 bases between the two ends. CDR3 length: 15 residues. In germline, CDR1 is SGHTA, CDR2 FQGTGA. This CDR3 reads CASPKGARGTGELFF. The CDR3 DNA reads TGTGCCAGCCCCAAGGGTGCCCGGGGGACCGGGGAGCTGTTTTTT.